This note documents a single T cell receptor (beta chain) sequence. Its cognate antigen is unknown. Germline values: CDR1 LGHNA, CDR2 YNFKEQ. V shed 0 bases, J shed 0 bases, and the junction held 9 bases outside the gene matches. This CDR3 comprises 19 residues. These data belong to a study of cytomegalovirus exposure and HLA in healthy donors. General study results and limits: In a later analysis, HLA-C alleles had the fewest associated TCRs, DRB1 alleles the most. TCR beta chain V- and J-gene trimming was linked, in a later analysis, to a missense variant in DCLRE1C.

In the PCR, 60 Vbeta and 13 Jbeta primers were used. Here immunoSEQ multiplex PCR was the method, and the copy in TCRdb shows in-frame clones only, minus some. The sample contains 150,000 to 200,000 clones, approximately 85% of which appear only once. The origin of this receptor is a man between 18 and 29 years old in good health and CMV-seropositive. The sequencing sample was made of PBMCs. This chain links TRBV4-2 with TRBJ1-4; TRBD1 agrees at 8 bases. The CDR3 bases are TGTGCCAGCAGCCAAGATCCAACAGGGACAGGAGCAACTAATGAAAAACTGTTTTTT. Protein sequence: CASSQDPTGTGATNEKLFF.